This TCR beta chain was sequenced for a study of T cells in Graves' hyperthyroidism and ophthalmopathy. At the level of the study: Peripheral blood was collected at initial diagnosis, before any treatment.

This clonotype was recorded at least ten times. Its specificity is not known. This CDR3 is 16 amino acids long. The germline gives CDR1 LNHDA, CDR2 SQIVND (reference sequence). The V end lost 3 bases, the J end lost 1 base, and 15 bases lay between the germline ends. Amplification of TCR beta CDR3 regions used RNA as the template. The HTBI primer set served for first-round RT-PCR of the TCR CDR3. TCRdb re-called the multiplex PCR reads through MiXCR, storing one row per CDR3 protein. The data contain around 280,000 distinct CDR3 sequences, about an eighth of them singletons. Overall study findings and caveats: Clonotypes that were expanded in thyroid above 0.001 mostly appeared in blood too.

From 10 ml of fresh peripheral blood, PBMCs were isolated. This sequence originates from a woman aged 30 to 39 with Graves' hyperthyroidism that later progressed to Graves' ophthalmopathy. Sequencing was carried out using blood. This chain connects TRBV19 to TRBJ1-2, with a tentative D call TRBD1 (5 bases). The CDR3 DNA follows: TGTGCCAGTAGTATCGGACACCGAAACATTAACTATGGCTACACCTTC. This sequence encodes CASSIGHRNINYGYTF.